The next 4 T cell receptor beta chains were all read from a single sample in a study of blood T cell repertoires in COVID-19. TCRdb's copy holds only in-frame clones and misses some; the assay was immunoSEQ multiplex PCR. The repertoire includes about 300,000 clones, 85% to 90% of them detected once, and roughly 6.3% sits in the top ten. Sequenced material: peripheral blood. The receptors shown here come from a woman between 45 and 65 years old with COVID-19, enrolled during active disease.

This chain connects TRBV30 to TRBJ1-2; 8 bases are a match to TRBD1. Germline assignment: CDR1 GTSNPN and CDR2 SVGIG (reference sequence). This CDR3 has 14 amino acids. Trimming took 1 base from V and 3 from J; bases not matched to a gene: 4. This CDR3 is CAWSARGRDYGYTF. CDR3 nucleotide sequence: TGTGCCTGGAGTGCCAGGGGGCGCGACTATGGCTACACCTTC.

The CDR3 region has the DNA TGTGCCAGCACGTCGGTCGGGAGCGTGAAAGAGACCCAGTACTTC. Its protein is CASTSVGSVKETQYF. V is TRBV7-6 and J is TRBJ2-5, with D perhaps TRBD2 (6 bases). The V end lost 7 bases, the J end lost 3 bases, and 18 bases lay between the germline ends. Germline CDR1 is SGHVS and CDR2 is FNYEAQ. The CDR3 covers 15 residues.

The V and J genes are TRBV11-2 and TRBJ2-7, with D possibly TRBD1 on 6 matching bases. Trimming removed 3 bases at V and 2 bases at J, with 14 bases between. The length of the CDR3 is 15 residues. The germline CDR1 and CDR2 sequences are SGHAT and FQNNGV. The CDR3 bases are TGTGCCAGCAGCTTTGGGGGCTTTGATCCCTACGAGCAGTACTTC. Translated, it gives CASSFGGFDPYEQYF.

The chain has TRBV6-5 and TRBJ2-2, with 7 bases that match TRBD2. The length of the CDR3 is 16 residues. After removal of 2 bases from V and 5 bases from J, the junction contained 8 bases not matched to a gene. Per germline, CDR1 MNHEY and CDR2 SVGAGI. The CDR3 DNA is TGTGCCAGCAGTTACCATTCGGGAGCGGGGACCGGGGAGCTGTTTTTT. Translation gives CASSYHSGAGTGELFF.